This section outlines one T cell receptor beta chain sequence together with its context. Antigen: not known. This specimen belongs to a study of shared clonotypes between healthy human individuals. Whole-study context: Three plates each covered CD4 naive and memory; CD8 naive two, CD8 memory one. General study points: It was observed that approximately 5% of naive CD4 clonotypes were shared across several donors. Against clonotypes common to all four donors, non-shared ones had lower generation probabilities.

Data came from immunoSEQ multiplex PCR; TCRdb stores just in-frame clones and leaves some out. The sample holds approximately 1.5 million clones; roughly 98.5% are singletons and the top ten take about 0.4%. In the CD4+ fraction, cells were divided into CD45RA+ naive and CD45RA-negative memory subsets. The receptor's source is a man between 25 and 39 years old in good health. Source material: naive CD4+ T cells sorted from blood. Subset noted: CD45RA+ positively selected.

DNA for the CDR3: TGTGCCAGCAGCTTGACCGGGACTAGTACCGACAATGAGCAGTTCTTC. Translation: CASSLTGTSTDNEQFF. This chain uses TRBV9 with TRBJ2-1; the match to TRBD2 covers 8 bases. This CDR3 is built from 16 residues. V shed 4 bases and J 5 bases; nucleotides not matched to a gene: 11. Germline V CDR1 and CDR2: SGDLS, YYNGEE.